Here is one T cell receptor beta chain with its context. CDR3 length: 14 residues. Germline CDR1 reads LNHDA; CDR2 reads SQIVND (reference sequence). The V gene lost 5 bases and the J gene lost 1 base, with 11 bases spanning the gap. The data stem from a study of control samples from healthy donors and cancer patients. Method: immunoSEQ multiplex PCR; TCRdb's copy keeps in-frame clones and lacks some. The sample has about 82,000 clones, over 90% seen once. V is TRBV19 and J is TRBJ2-5; D is uncertain. The TCR comes from a woman aged 18-29 years in good health. Sequencing was carried out using blood. CDR3 DNA sequence: TGTGCCAGTAGTCCCAGGTGGGTCCAAGAGACCCAGTACTTC. The encoded protein is CASSPRWVQETQYF.